The 18 T cell receptor beta chains given below trace back to one sample, sequenced in a study of graft-versus-host responses after intestinal transplantation. The authors seeded roughly 200,000 CFSE-labeled responder cells together with roughly 200,000 irradiated stimulator cells tagged with violet dye. Clones were read by immunoSEQ multiplex PCR, and TCRdb kept only the in-frame ones, dropping some. The sample consists of 12,000 or so clones, 35% of them appearing once. The sample consisted of alloreactive CD8+ T cells from a mixed lymphocyte reaction culture, taken before intestinal transplant. The sample's subset: CFSE-low proliferating T cells sorted from approximately six-day pre-transplant mixed lymphocyte reaction (GvH or HvG direction). The receptors come from a human patient who received an intestinal transplant.

The CDR3 DNA reads as TGTGCCAGCAGCGCCCGGACAGGGCCGGACTACGAGCAGTACTTC. Its protein is CASSARTGPDYEQYF. The chain is built from TRBV9 and TRBJ2-7; TRBD1 matches 8 bases. Germline-derived CDR1 and CDR2 are SGDLS and YYNGEE. The CDR3 has 15 residues. V shed 3 bases and J 3 bases; nucleotides not matched to a gene: 8. Full variable domain (rest looked up from reference TRBV9 and TRBJ2-7): DSGVTQTPKHLITATGQRVTLRCSPRSGDLSVYWYQQSLDQGLQFLIQYYNGEERAKGNILERFSAQQFPDLHSELNLSSLELGDSALYFCASSARTGPDYEQYFGPGTRLTVT.

This chain connects TRBV4-3 to TRBJ1-1, with no clear D. Germline CDR1 reads LGHNA; CDR2 reads YSLEER. Trimming pared 6 bases from V and 4 bases from J, leaving 12 bases between. The CDR3 has 13 residues. The CDR3 sequence: CASSSGVGTEAFF. The CDR3 bases are TGCGCCAGCAGTTCTGGGGTGGGCACTGAAGCTTTCTTT.

The chain combines TRBV5-1 with TRBJ2-1; D is unresolved. This CDR3 contains 14 residues. Trimming pared 4 bases from V and 0 bases from J, leaving 8 bases between. Looked up from germline, CDR1 is SGHRS and CDR2 is YFSETQ. This chain's CDR3 is CASSHLSSYNEQFF. The CDR3 DNA reads TGCGCCAGCAGCCATCTGAGCTCCTACAATGAGCAGTTCTTC.

This chain connects TRBV5-6 to TRBJ2-3, with 7 bases identical to TRBD2. The CDR3 is made up of 15 amino acids. Germline lookup yields CDR1 SGHDT and CDR2 YYEEEE. V trimming: 0 bases; J trimming: 5 bases; junction bases outside the gene matches: 6. Here the CDR3 reads CASSLVGREQDTQYF. The CDR3 coding sequence is TGTGCCAGCAGCTTGGTGGGGCGGGAGCAAGATACGCAGTATTTT.

This clone has just a few counts. The chain employs TRBV7-2 and TRBJ2-1; TRBD2 matches at 13 bases. This CDR3 has 18 residues. Per germline, CDR1 SGHTA and CDR2 FQGNSA. V lost 0 bases, J lost 9 bases, and 11 bases stayed unmatched. The CDR3 coding sequence is TGTGCCAGCAGCTTAGCGCTTGGACTAGCGGGAGAGGGGGGTGAGCAGTTCTTC. It encodes CASSLALGLAGEGGEQFF.

The gene calls are TRBV9 and TRBJ2-1, with 7 bases that match TRBD2. The CDR3 has 17 amino acids. The J segment lost 2 bases and the V segment lost 2 bases, leaving 10 bases of the junction unmatched. Germline CDR1 reads SGDLS; CDR2 reads YYNGEE. The CDR3 loop reads CASSVFDGGSTYNEQFF. The DNA for the CDR3 is TGTGCCAGCAGCGTTTTCGACGGCGGGAGCACCTACAATGAGCAGTTCTTC.

By share, this clone counts as medium-sized (0.01 to 0.1%). The chain couples TRBV19 to TRBJ1-1, with no clear D. Between the trimmed V and J ends, which lost 7 bases and 1 base, there was a span of 16 bases. CDR1 and CDR2 from the germline V gene are LNHDA and SQIVND (reference sequence). The CDR3 runs 15 residues. This CDR3 reads CASKRGWLSNTEAFF. CDR3 sequence (DNA): TGTGCCAGTAAGCGGGGTTGGTTATCGAACACTGAAGCTTTCTTT.

This clone was counted between two and nine times. The chain links TRBV6-4 to TRBJ1-5; D not resolved. CDR1 and CDR2 (germline): MRHNA, SNTAGT. V was cut by 5 bases and J by 0 bases, with 11 bases left in between. The CDR3 extends over 15 amino acids. CDR3 nucleotides: TGTGCCAGCAGTTACACCGCGTATAGCAATCAGCCCCAGCATTTT. As protein: CASSYTAYSNQPQHF.

The table lists this clone with a few counts. The J gene is TRBJ1-1, the V gene TRBV19, with 9 bases identical to TRBD1. V shed 10 bases and J 1 base; nucleotides not matched to a gene: 4. Germline values: CDR1 LNHDA, CDR2 SQIVND (reference sequence). This CDR3 comprises 13 residues. CDR3 bases: TGTGCCACTAAGACAGGGGGGAACACTGAAGCTTTCTTT. Translated: CATKTGGNTEAFF.

The sample holds a few counts of this clone. The chain uses TRBV6-5 and TRBJ1-5; D remains unclear. The germline V and J ends were trimmed by 5 bases and 7 bases, with 12 bases remaining between them. This CDR3 contains 13 residues. CDR1 MNHEY and CDR2 SVGAGI come from the germline V gene. CDR3 sequence reads: CASSERWAQPQHF. The CDR3 nucleotides read TGTGCCAGCAGTGAAAGGTGGGCCCAGCCCCAGCATTTT.

The V gene is TRBV4-1, the J gene TRBJ1-5, with a weak D call TRBD1 (5 bases). Germline CDR1 is MGHRA and CDR2 is YSYEKL. V lost 1 base and J lost 3, with 10 bases in between. The CDR3 covers 15 residues. The CDR3 region has the DNA TGCGCCAGCAGCCAAGGACCAGGGAACAATCAGCCCCAGCATTTT. Encoded protein: CASSQGPGNNQPQHF.

This sequence joins TRBV7-6 and TRBJ2-3; D gene uncertain. The CDR3 spans 15 residues. Germline V gene lookup returns CDR1 SGHVS and CDR2 FNYEAQ. The germline V and J ends were trimmed by 3 bases and 2 bases, with 12 bases remaining between them. CDR3 amino acids: CASSFFRVNTDTQYF. Here the CDR3 DNA reads TGTGCCAGCAGCTTTTTTAGAGTCAACACAGATACGCAGTATTTT.

The chain joins TRBV13 to TRBJ2-5; a weak D match, TRBD2 (5 bases). Near its end, the DNA agrees better with TRBJ2-7, so the J call may be wrong. The CDR3 contains 14 residues. The germline gives CDR1 PRHDT, CDR2 FYEKMQ (reference sequence). For the CDR3, the DNA is TGTGCCAGCAGCCGACTAAAAACTAGCTACGAGCAGTACTTC. Translating gives CASSRLKTSYEQYF.

The table lists this clone with a count of one. The chain employs TRBV6-5 and TRBJ1-6; tentatively, D is TRBD1 (6 bases). CDR1 is MNHEY and CDR2 is SVGAGI in the germline V gene. This CDR3 spans 15 amino acids. V lost 7 bases and J 9 bases, leaving 19 bases between the germline ends. The CDR3 protein is CASTQSGTNGSPLHF. The DNA of the CDR3 is TGTGCCAGCACCCAGTCCGGGACAAACGGTTCACCCCTCCACTTT.

This clone was found a few times. This chain links TRBV4-1 with TRBJ2-7, with TRBD2 matching 10 bases. This CDR3 region has 15 residues. The V and J ends lost 3 bases and 5 bases, in that order; junction bases with no gene match: 7. CDR1 and CDR2 from the germline V gene are MGHRA and YSYEKL. The CDR3: CASSQLPSGSNEQYF. The CDR3 bases are TGCGCCAGCAGCCAGTTGCCTAGCGGGAGTAACGAGCAGTACTTC.

This clone has only a few counts. The rearrangement joins TRBV27 to TRBJ2-7, with D possibly being TRBD2 (6 bases). CDR1 is MNHEY, CDR2 SMNVEV, per germline (reference sequence). V was shortened by 4 bases and J by 4 bases, with 11 bases between the two germline ends. This CDR3 is 13 amino acids long. For the CDR3, the DNA is TGTGCCAGCAGTTGGGGCCGGGAGTACGAGCAGTACTTC. Amino acid sequence: CASSWGREYEQYF.

This clone was detected only once. The V and J genes are TRBV27 and TRBJ2-1; 10 bases are shared with TRBD1. With V trimmed by 5 bases and J by 4 bases, 8 bases remained unmatched. The CDR3 loop spans 16 amino acids. The germline CDR1 and CDR2 sequences are MNHEY and SMNVEV (reference sequence). CDR3 DNA sequence: TGTGCCAGCAGTCTAAGCGGGGGACAGGGGTACAATGAGCAGTTCTTC. Its translation: CASSLSGGQGYNEQFF.

This clone was recorded a few times. The chain combines TRBV19 with TRBJ1-1; D gene ambiguous. Between the trimmed V and J ends, which lost 3 bases and 5 bases, there was a span of 16 bases. The CDR3 has 15 residues. Germline V gene lookup returns CDR1 LNHDA and CDR2 SQIVND (reference sequence). CDR3 DNA sequence: TGTGCCAGTAGTATGTACCTGAGAAGTCGGACTGAAGCTTTCTTT. It is translated as CASSMYLRSRTEAFF. Full variable domain (outside the CDR3, taken from reference TRBV19 and TRBJ1-1): DGGITQSPKYLFRKEGQNVTLSCEQNLNHDAMYWYRQDPGQGLRLIYYSQIVNDFQKGDIAEGYSVSREKKESFPLTVTSAQKNPTAFYLCASSMYLRSRTEAFFGQGTRLTVV.